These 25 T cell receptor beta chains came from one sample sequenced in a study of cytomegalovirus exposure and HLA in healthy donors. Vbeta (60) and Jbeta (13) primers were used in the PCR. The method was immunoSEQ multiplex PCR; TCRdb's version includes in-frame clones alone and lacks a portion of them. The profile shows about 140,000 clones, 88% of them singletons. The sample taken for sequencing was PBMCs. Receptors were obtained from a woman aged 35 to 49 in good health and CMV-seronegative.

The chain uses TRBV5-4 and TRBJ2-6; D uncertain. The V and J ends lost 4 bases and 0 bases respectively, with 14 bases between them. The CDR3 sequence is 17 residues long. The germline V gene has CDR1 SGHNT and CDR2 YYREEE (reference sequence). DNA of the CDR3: TGTGCCAGCAGCCCTTCACCTCCGAGCTCTGGGGCCAACGTCCTGACTTTC. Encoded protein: CASSPSPPSSGANVLTF. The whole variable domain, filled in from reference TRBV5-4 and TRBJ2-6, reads ETGVTQSPTHLIKTRGQQVTLRCSSQSGHNTVSWYQQALGQGPQFIFQYYREEENGRGNFPPRFSGLQFPNYSSELNVNALELDDSALYLCASSPSPPSSGANVLTFGAGSRLTVL.

This CDR3 is CASSQPGLAADTQYF. In DNA form, the CDR3 reads TGTGCCAGCAGTCAACCGGGACTAGCCGCAGATACGCAGTATTTT. The rearrangement uses TRBV2 and TRBJ2-3, with TRBD2 identical over 9 bases. The germline CDR1 and CDR2 sequences are SNHLY and FYNNEI. V was clipped by 5 bases and J by 4 bases; unmatched bases: 7. The CDR3 totals 15 residues. The full variable domain, with the rest looked up from reference TRBV2 and TRBJ2-3, is EPEVTQTPSHQVTQMGQEVILRCVPISNHLYFYWYRQILGQKVEFLVSFYNNEISEKSEIFDDQFSVERPDGSNFTLKIRSTKLEDSAMYFCASSQPGLAADTQYFGPGTRLTVL.

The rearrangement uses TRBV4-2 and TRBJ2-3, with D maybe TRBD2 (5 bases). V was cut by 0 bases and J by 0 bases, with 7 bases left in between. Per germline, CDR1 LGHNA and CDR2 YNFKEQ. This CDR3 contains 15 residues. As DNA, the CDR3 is TGTGCCAGCAGCCAAGAGAGGGCTAGCACAGATACGCAGTATTTT. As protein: CASSQERASTDTQYF.

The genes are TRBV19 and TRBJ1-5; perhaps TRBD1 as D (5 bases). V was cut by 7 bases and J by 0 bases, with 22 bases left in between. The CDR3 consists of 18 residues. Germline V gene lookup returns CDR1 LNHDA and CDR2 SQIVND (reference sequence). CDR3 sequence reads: CASIGGDRTAYSNQPQHF. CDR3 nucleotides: TGTGCCAGTATTGGGGGGGACCGAACCGCTTATAGCAATCAGCCCCAGCATTTT.

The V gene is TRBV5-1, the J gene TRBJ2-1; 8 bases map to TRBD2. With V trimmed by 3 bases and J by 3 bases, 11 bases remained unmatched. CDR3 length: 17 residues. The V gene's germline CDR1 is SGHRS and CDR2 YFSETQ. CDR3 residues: CASSWEALAGFYNEQFF. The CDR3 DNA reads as TGCGCCAGCAGCTGGGAGGCCCTAGCGGGTTTCTACAATGAGCAGTTCTTC.

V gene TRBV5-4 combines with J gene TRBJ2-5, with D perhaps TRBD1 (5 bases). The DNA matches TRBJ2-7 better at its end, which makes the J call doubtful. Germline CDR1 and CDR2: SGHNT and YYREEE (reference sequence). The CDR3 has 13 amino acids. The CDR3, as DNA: TGTGCCAGCAGCTTGGATGGGGCCGTCGAGCAGTACTTC. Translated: CASSLDGAVEQYF.

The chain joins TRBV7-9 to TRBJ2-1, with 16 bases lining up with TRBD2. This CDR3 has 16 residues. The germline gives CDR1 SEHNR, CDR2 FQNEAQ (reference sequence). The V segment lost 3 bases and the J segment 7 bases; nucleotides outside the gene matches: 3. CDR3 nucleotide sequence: TGTGCCAGCAGCTTCGAGGGACTAGCGGGAGGGAATGAGCAGTTCTTC. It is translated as CASSFEGLAGGNEQFF.

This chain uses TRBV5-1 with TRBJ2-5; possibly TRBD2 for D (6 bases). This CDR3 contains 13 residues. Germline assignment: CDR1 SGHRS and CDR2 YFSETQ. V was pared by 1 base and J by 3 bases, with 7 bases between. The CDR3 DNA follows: TGCGCCAGCAGCTTGATAGCGGAAGAGACCCAGTACTTC. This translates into CASSLIAEETQYF.

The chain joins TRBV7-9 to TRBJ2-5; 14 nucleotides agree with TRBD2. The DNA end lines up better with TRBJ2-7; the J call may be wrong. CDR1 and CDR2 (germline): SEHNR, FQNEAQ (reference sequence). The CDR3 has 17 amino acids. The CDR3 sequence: CASSLSRGTSGGYEQYF. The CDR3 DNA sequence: TGTGCCAGCAGCTTAAGCCGTGGGACTAGCGGGGGATACGAGCAGTACTTC.

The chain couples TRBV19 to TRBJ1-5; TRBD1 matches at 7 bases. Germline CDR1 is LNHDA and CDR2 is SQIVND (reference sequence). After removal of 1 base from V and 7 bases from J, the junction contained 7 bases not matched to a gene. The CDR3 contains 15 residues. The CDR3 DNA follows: TGTGCCAGTAGTATAGGGGACAGCTTTCGCCAGCCCCAGCATTTT. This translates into CASSIGDSFRQPQHF.

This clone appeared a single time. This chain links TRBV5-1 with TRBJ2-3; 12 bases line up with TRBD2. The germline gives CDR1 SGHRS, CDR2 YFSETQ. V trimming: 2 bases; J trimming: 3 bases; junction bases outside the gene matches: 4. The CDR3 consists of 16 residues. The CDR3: CASSFLTSGRTDTQYF. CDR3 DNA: TGCGCCAGCAGCTTCCTGACTAGCGGGAGAACAGATACGCAGTATTTT.

The CDR3 coding sequence is TGTGCCAGCACCCGCGGGGGGCTAGCTTACAATGAGCAGTTCTTC. This translates into CASTRGGLAYNEQFF. V gene TRBV11-3 combines with J gene TRBJ2-1; 8 positions agree with TRBD2. From germline, CDR1 is SGHNT and CDR2 YENEEA. V gave up 7 bases and J gave up 4 bases; unmatched junction bases: 9. The CDR3 covers 15 residues. Using reference TRBV11-3 and TRBJ2-1 for the parts outside the CDR3, the full variable domain is EAGVVQSPRYKIIEKKQPVAFWCNPISGHNTLYWYLQNLGQGPELLIRYENEEAVDDSQLPKDRFSAERLKGVDSTLKIQPAELGDSAVYLCASTRGGLAYNEQFFGPGTRLTVL.

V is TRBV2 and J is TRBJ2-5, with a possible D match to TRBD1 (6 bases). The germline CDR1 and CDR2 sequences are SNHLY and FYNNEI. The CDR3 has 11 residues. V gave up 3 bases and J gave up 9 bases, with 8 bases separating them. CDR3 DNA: TGTGCCAGCAGTGATGAGGGGGCCCAGTACTTC. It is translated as CASSDEGAQYF.

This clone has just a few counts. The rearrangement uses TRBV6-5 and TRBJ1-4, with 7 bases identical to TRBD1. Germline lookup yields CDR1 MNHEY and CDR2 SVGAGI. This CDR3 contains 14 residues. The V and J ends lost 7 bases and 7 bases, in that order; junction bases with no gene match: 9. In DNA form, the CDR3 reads TGTGCCAGCACTACGGGACAGCCCAGTGAAAAACTGTTTTTT. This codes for CASTTGQPSEKLFF.

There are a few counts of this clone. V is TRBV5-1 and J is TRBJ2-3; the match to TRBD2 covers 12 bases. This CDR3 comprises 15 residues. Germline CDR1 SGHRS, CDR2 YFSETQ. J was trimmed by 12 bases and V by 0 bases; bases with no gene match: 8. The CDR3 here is CASSLDTSGRRNQYF. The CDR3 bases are TGCGCCAGCAGCTTGGATACTAGCGGGAGGCGAAATCAGTATTTT.

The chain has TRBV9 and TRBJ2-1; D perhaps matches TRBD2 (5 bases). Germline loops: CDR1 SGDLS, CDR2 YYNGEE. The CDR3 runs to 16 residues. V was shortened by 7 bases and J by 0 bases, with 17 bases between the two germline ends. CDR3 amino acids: CASGPGSPSSYNEQFF. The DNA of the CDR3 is TGTGCCAGCGGCCCTGGGAGTCCTAGCTCCTACAATGAGCAGTTCTTC.

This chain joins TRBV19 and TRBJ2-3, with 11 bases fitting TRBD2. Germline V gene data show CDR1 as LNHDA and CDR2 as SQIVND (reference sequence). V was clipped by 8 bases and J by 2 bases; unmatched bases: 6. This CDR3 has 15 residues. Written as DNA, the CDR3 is TGTGCCAGTGGGGGACTAGCGGAAGTCACAGATACGCAGTATTTT. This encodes CASGGLAEVTDTQYF.

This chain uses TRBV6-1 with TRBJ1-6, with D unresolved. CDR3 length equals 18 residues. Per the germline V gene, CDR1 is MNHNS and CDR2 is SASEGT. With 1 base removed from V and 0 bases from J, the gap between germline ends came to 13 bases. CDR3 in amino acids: CASSEVVDITSYNSPLHF. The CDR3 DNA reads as TGTGCCAGCAGTGAAGTAGTAGACATTACCTCCTATAATTCACCCCTCCACTTT.

The CDR3 nucleotides are TGTGCCAGCGGAGGGACTAGCGCTCACACCGGGGAGCTGTTTTTT. Protein product: CASGGTSAHTGELFF. The chain couples TRBV2 to TRBJ2-2, with 10 bases lining up with TRBD2. The CDR3 has 15 amino acids. CDR1 SNHLY and CDR2 FYNNEI come from the germline V gene. V shed 8 bases, J shed 3 bases, and the junction held 6 bases outside the gene matches. Based on the CDR3 plus reference TRBV2 and TRBJ2-2, the full variable domain is EPEVTQTPSHQVTQMGQEVILRCVPISNHLYFYWYRQILGQKVEFLVSFYNNEISEKSEIFDDQFSVERPDGSNFTLKIRSTKLEDSAMYFCASGGTSAHTGELFFGEGSRLTVL.

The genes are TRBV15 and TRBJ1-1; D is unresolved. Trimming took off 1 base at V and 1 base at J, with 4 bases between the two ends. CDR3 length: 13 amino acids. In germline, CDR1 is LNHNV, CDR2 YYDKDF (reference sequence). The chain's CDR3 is CATSRGRNTEAFF. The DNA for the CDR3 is TGTGCCACCAGCAGAGGGAGGAACACTGAAGCTTTCTTT.

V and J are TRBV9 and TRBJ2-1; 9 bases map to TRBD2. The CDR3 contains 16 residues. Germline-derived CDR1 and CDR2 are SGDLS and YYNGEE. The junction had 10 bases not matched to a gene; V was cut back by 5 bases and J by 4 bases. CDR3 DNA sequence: TGTGCCAGCAGTGTTTTTGGCGGGAGGGAGTACAATGAGCAGTTCTTC. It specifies CASSVFGGREYNEQFF.

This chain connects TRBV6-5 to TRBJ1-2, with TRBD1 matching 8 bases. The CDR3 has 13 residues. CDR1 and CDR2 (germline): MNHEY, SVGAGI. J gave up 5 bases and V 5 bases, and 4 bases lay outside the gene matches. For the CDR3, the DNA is TGTGCCAGCAGTCAGGACAGGGCGTATGGCTACACCTTC. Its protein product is CASSQDRAYGYTF.

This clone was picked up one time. The CDR3 reads CASSSRDREYEQYF. The CDR3 DNA reads TGTGCCAGCAGCTCCCGTGACAGGGAATACGAGCAGTACTTC. This chain joins TRBV11-3 and TRBJ2-7; 7 positions agree with TRBD1. The V gene's germline CDR1 is SGHNT and CDR2 YENEEA. This CDR3 has 14 amino acids. V lost 4 bases to trimming and J lost 4 bases; unmatched junction nucleotides: 7.

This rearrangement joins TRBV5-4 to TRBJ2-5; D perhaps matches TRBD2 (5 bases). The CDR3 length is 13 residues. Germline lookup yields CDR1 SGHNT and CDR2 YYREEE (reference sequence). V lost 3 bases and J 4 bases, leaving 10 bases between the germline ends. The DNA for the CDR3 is TGTGCCAGCAGCTCTCCTGGGAGAGAGACCCAGTACTTC. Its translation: CASSSPGRETQYF.

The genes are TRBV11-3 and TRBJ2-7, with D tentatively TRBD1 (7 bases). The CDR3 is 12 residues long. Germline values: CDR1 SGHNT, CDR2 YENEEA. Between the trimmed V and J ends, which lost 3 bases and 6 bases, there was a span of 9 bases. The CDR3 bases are TGTGCCAGCAGCTTCCAGGGGGGCGAGCAGTACTTC. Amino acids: CASSFQGGEQYF. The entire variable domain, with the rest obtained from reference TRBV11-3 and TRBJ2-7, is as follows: EAGVVQSPRYKIIEKKQPVAFWCNPISGHNTLYWYLQNLGQGPELLIRYENEEAVDDSQLPKDRFSAERLKGVDSTLKIQPAELGDSAVYLCASSFQGGEQYFGPGTRLTVT.